The clone carrying this T cell receptor (beta chain) appeared a single time. Its antigen is undetermined. The ends lost 5 bases at V and 0 bases at J; junction bases unmatched: 4. This CDR3 contains 14 residues. Germline-derived CDR1 and CDR2 are DFQATT and SNEGSKA (reference sequence). An input of roughly 0.5 to 1 ug of RNA was subjected to reverse transcription using random hexamers. TCRdb re-called the immunoSEQ multiplex PCR reads with MiXCR, one entry per CDR3 protein. The sample has over 100,000 distinct CDR3 sequences, 95% to 98% seen once. The sequenced target, TCR beta, came from blood CD8+ and CD4+ T cells. Healthy donors formed controls matched for age and sex. TEMRA cells underwent FACS enrichment and CD8+ and CD4+ T cells underwent negative isolation. The data stem from a study of CD8 T cells in Susac syndrome. Study-level results: The TCR sequencing and HLA analysis in the study involved a relatively small number of individuals, as the study acknowledged.

This TCR came from a human donor in good health. The gene calls are TRBV20-1 and TRBJ2-1, with 7 positions matching TRBD1. The material sequenced was CD4+ T cells from PBMCs. CDR3 nucleotides: TGCAGTGCTGTCCGGGACAGCTCCTACAATGAGCAGTTCTTC. Protein product: CSAVRDSSYNEQFF.